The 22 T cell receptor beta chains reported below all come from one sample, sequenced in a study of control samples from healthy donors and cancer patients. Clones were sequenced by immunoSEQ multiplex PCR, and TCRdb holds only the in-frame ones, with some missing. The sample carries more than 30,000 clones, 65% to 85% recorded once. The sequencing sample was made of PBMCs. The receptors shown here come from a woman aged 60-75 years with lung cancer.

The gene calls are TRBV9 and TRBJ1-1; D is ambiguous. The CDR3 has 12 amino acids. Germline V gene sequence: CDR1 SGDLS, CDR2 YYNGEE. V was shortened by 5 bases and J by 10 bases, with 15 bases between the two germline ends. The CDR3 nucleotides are TGTGCCAGCAGGCCCCTCTACCTGGGAGCTTTCTTT. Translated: CASRPLYLGAFF.

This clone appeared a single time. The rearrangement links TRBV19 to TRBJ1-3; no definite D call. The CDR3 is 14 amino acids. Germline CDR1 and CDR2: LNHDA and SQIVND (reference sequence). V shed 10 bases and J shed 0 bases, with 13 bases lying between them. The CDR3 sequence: CATQGLDSGNTIYF. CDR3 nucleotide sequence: TGTGCCACCCAAGGACTCGACTCTGGAAACACCATATATTTT.

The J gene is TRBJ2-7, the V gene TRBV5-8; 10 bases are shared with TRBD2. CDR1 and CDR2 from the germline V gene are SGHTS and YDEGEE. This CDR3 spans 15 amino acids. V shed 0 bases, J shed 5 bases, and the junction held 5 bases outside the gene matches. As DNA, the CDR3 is TGTGCCAGCAGCTTGGGTCTAGCGGGGGCCGACGAGCAGTACTTC. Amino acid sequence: CASSLGLAGADEQYF.

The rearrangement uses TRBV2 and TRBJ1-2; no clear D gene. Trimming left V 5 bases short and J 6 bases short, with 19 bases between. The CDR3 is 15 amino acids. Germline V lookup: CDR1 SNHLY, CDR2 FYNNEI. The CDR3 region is CASSYMLDGVDGYTF. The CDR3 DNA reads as TGTGCCAGCAGTTACATGTTGGATGGGGTTGATGGCTACACCTTC.

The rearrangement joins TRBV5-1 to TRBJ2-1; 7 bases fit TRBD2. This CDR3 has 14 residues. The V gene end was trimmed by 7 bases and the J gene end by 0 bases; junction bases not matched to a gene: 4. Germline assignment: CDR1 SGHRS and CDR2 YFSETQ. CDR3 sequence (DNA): TGCGCCAGCGCGGGGGATAGCTCCTACAATGAGCAGTTCTTC. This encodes CASAGDSSYNEQFF.

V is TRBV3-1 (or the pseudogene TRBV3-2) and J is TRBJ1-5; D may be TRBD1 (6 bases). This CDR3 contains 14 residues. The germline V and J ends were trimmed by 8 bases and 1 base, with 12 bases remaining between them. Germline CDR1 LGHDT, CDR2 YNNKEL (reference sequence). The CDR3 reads CASGGGLSNQPQHF. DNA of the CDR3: TGTGCCAGCGGGGGGGGCCTAAGCAATCAGCCCCAGCATTTT.

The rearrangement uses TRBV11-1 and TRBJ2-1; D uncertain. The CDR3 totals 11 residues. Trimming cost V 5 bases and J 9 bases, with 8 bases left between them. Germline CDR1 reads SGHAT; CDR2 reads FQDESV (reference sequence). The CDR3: CASSPGGEQFF. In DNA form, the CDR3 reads TGTGCCAGCAGCCCAGGCGGTGAGCAGTTCTTC.

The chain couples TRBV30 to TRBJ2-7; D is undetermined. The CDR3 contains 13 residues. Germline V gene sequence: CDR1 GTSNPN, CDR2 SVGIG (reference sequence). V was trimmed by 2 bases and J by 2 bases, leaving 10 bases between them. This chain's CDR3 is CAWSKTVAYEQYF. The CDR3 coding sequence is TGTGCCTGGAGTAAAACAGTGGCCTACGAGCAGTACTTC.

The CDR3: CASSPGDVSPLHF. The CDR3 DNA follows: TGTGCCAGCAGCCCTGGGGACGTGTCACCCCTCCACTTT. The chain carries TRBV3-1 (or the pseudogene TRBV3-2) and TRBJ1-6; D perhaps matches TRBD1 (5 bases). The CDR3 totals 13 residues. Trimming stripped 4 bases from V and 10 bases from J, with 11 bases between. CDR1 and CDR2 from the germline V gene are LGHDT and YNNKEL (reference sequence).

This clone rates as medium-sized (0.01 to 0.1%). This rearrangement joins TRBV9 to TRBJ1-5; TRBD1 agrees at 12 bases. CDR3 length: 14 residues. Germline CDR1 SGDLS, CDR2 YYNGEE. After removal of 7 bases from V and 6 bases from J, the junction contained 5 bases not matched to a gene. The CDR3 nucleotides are TGTGCCAGCGGGACAGGGGGCGGAGGTCAGCCCCAGCATTTT. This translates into CASGTGGGGQPQHF.

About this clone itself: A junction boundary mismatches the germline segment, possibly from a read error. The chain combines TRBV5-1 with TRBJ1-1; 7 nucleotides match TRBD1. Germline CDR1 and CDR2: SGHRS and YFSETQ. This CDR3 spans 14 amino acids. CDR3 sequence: CASSRTGLKTEAFF. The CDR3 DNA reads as TGCGCCAGCAGCAGGACAGGTCTGAAGACTGAAGCTTTCTTT.

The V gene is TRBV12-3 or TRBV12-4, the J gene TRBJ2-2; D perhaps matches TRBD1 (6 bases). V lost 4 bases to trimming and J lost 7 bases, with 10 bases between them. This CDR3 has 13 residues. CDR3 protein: CASSSRGIGELFF. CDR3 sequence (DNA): TGTGCCAGCAGTTCCAGGGGAATCGGGGAGCTGTTTTTT.

CDR3 region: CASSIVQGNQPQHF. CDR3 bases: TGTGCCAGTAGTATTGTCCAGGGCAATCAGCCCCAGCATTTT. The rearrangement links TRBV19 to TRBJ1-5; D unresolved. The germline V and J ends were trimmed by 3 bases and 2 bases, with 8 bases remaining between them. Looked up from germline, CDR1 is LNHDA and CDR2 is SQIVND (reference sequence). The CDR3 sequence is 14 residues long.

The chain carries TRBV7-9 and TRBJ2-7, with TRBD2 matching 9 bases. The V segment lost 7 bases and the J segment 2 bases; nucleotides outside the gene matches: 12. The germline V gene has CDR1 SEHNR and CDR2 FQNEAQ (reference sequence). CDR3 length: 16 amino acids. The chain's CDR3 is CASTQWGTSTTYEQYF. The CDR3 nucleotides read TGTGCCAGCACCCAATGGGGGACTAGCACTACCTACGAGCAGTACTTC.

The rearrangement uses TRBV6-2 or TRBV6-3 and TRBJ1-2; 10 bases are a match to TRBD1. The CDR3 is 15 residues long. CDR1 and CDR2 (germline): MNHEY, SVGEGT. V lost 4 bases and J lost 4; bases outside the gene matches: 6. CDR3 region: CASSSRTGGVYGYTF. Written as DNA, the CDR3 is TGTGCCAGCAGTTCCCGGACAGGGGGGGTCTATGGCTACACCTTC.

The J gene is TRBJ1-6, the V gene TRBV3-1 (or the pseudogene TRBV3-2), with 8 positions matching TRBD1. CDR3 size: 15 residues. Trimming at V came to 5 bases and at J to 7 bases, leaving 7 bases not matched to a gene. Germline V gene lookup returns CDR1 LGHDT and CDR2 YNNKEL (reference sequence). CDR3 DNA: TGTGCCAGCAGCGAACTTCGACAGGGGAATTCACCCCTCCACTTT. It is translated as CASSELRQGNSPLHF.

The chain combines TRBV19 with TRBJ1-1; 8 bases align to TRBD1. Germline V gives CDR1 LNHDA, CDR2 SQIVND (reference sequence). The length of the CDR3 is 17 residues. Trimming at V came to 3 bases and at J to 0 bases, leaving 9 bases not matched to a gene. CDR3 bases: TGTGCCAGTAGTATGGGGCTTAGGGACAGGATGAACACTGAAGCTTTCTTT. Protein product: CASSMGLRDRMNTEAFF.

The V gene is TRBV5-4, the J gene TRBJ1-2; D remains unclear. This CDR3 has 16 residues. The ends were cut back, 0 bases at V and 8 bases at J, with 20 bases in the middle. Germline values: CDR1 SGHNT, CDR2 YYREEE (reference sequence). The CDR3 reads CASSLAQTRTTGGYTF. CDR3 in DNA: TGTGCCAGCAGCTTGGCCCAGACACGTACTACTGGGGGCTACACCTTC.

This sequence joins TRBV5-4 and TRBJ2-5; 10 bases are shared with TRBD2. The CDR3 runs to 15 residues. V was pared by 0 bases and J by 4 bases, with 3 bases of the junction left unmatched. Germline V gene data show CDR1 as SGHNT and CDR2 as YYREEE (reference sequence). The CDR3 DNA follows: TGTGCCAGCAGCTTGGTAGCGGGGGGAGGAGAGACCCAGTACTTC. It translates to CASSLVAGGGETQYF.

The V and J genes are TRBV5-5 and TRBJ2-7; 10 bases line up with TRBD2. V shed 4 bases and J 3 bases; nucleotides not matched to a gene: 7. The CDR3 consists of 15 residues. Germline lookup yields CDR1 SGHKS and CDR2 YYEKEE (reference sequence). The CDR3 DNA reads TGTGCCAGCAGCCTCTCCGGGACTAGCGTCTACGAGCAGTACTTC. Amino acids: CASSLSGTSVYEQYF.

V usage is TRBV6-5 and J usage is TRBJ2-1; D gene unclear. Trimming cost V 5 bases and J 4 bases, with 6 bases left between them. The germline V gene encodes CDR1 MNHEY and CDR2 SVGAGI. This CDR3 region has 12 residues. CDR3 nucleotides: TGTGCCAGCAGTACCCTTTACAATGAGCAGTTCTTC. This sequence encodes CASSTLYNEQFF.

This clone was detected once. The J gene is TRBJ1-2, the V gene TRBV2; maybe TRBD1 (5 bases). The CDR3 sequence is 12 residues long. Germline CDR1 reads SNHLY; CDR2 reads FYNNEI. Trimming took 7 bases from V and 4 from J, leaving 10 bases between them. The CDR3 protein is CASNPGTYGYTF. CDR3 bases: TGTGCCAGCAATCCCGGGACCTATGGCTACACCTTC.